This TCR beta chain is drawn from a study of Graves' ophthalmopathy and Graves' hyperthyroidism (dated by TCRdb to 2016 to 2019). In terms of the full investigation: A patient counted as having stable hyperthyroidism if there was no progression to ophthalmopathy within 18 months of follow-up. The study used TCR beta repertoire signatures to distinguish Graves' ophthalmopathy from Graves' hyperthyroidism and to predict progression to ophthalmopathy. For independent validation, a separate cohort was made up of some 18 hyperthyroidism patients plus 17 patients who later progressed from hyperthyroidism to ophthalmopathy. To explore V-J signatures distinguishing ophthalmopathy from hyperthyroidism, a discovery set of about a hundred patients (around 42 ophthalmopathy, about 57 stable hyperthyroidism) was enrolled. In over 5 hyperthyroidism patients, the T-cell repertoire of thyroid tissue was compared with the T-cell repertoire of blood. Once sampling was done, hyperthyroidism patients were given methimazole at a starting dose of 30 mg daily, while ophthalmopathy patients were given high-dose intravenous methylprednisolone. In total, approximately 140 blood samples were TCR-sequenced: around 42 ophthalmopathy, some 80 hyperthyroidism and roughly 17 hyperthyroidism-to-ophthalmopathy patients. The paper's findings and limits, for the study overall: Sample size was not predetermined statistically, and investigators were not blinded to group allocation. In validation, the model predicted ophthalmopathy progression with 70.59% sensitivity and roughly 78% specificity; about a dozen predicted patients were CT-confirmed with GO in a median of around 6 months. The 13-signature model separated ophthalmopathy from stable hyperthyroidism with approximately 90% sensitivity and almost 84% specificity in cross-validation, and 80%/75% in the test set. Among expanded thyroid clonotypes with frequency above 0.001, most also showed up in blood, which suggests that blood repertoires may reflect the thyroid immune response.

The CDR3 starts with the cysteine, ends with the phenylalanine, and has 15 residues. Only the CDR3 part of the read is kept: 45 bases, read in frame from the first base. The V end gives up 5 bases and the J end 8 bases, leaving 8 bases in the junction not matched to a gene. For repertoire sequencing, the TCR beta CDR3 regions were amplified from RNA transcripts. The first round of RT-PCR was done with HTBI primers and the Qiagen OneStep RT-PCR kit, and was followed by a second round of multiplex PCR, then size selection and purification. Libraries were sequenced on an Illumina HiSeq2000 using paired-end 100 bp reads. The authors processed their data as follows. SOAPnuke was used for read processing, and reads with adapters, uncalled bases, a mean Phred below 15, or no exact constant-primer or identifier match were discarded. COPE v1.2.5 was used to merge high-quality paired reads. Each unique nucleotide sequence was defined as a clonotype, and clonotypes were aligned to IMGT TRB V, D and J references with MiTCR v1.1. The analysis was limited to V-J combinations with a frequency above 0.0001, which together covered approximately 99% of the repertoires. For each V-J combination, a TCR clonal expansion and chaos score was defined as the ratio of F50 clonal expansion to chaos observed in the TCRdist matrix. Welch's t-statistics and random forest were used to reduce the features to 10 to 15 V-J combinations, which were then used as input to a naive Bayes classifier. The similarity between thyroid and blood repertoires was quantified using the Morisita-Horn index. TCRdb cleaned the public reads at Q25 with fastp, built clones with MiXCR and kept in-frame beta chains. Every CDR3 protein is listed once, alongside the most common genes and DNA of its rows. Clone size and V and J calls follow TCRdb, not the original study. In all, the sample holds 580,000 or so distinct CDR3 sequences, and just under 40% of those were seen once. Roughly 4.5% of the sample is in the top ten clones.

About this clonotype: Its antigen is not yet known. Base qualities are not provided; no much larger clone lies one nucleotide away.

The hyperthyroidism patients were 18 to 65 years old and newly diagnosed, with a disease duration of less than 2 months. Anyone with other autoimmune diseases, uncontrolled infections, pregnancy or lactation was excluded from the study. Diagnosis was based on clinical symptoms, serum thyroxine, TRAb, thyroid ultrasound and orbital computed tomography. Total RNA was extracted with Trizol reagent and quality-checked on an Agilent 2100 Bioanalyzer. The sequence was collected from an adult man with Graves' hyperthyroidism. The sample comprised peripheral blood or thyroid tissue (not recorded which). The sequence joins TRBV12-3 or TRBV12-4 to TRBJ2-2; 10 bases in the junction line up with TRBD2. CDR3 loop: CASSPKRGGWGELFF. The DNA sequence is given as TGTGCCAGCAGTCCCAAGCGGGGGGGCTGGGGGGAGCTGTTTTTT.